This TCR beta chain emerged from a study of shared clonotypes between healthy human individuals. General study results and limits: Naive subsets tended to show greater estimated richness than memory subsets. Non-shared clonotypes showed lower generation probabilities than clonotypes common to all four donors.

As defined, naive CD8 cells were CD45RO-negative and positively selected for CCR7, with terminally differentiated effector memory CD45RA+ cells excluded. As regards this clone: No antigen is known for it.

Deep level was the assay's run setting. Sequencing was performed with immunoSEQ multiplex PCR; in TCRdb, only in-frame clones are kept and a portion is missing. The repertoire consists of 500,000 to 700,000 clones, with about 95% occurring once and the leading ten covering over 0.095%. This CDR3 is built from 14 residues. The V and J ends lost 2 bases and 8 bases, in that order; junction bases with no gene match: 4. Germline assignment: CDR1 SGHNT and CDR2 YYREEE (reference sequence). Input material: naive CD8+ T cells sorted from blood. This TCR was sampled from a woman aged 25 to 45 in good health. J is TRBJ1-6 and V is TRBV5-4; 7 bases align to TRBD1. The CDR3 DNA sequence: TGTGCCAGCAGCTTCAGGGGGGGAGATTCACCCCTCCACTTT. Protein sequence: CASSFRGGDSPLHF.